The 8 T cell receptor beta chains given below trace back to one sample, sequenced in a study of shared clonotypes between healthy human individuals. The assay was immunoSEQ multiplex PCR, and TCRdb's table has in-frame clones only and misses some. The table has about a million clones, 76% seen once; the top ten hold nearly 1.5%. The sample comprised memory CD4+ T cells sorted from blood. Subset meaning: CD45RA-negative fraction. The receptors were gathered from a man between 18 and 35 years old in good health.

Concerning this clone: At the DNA level, this CDR3 is encoded by other sequences in the same sample as well. This chain joins TRBV6-6 and TRBJ2-5; D gene ambiguous. Germline V gene sequence: CDR1 MNHNY, CDR2 SVGAGI (reference sequence). V was shortened by 0 bases and J by 5 bases, with 10 bases between the two germline ends. CDR3 size: 14 residues. Written as DNA, the CDR3 is TGTGCCAGCAGTTACTCGGACCCGCGGGAGACCCAGTACTTC. The encoded protein is CASSYSDPRETQYF.

The rearrangement uses TRBV28 and TRBJ1-3; D is uncertain. Germline V gene data show CDR1 as MDHEN and CDR2 as SYDVKM. The V end was cut by 2 bases, the J end by 4 bases, with 12 bases between. The CDR3 runs 15 residues. The CDR3 DNA sequence: TGTGCCAGCAGTTTAGACCCTGGGAGAGGAAACACCATATATTTT. As protein: CASSLDPGRGNTIYF.

The rearrangement uses TRBV5-1 and TRBJ2-7; 8 nucleotides align to TRBD1. The CDR3 is 15 residues long. Looked up from germline, CDR1 is SGHRS and CDR2 is YFSETQ. V was pared by 3 bases and J by 0 bases, with 5 bases of the junction left unmatched. CDR3 nucleotide sequence: TGCGCCAGCAGCTCAGGGGGCTATAGCTCCTACGAGCAGTACTTC. It specifies CASSSGGYSSYEQYF.

The rearrangement joins TRBV14 to TRBJ2-4; D not certain. CDR1 and CDR2 (germline): SGHDN, FVKESK. CDR3 size: 13 residues. V was trimmed by 3 bases and J by 9 bases, leaving 12 bases between them. This CDR3 reads CASSQGFGGIQYF. The CDR3 DNA is TGTGCCAGCAGCCAGGGATTCGGTGGCATTCAGTACTTC. The whole variable domain, filled in from reference TRBV14 and TRBJ2-4, reads EAGVTQFPSHSVIEKGQTVTLRCDPISGHDNLYWYRRVMGKEIKFLLHFVKESKQDESGMPNNRFLAERTGGTYSTLKVQPAELEDSGVYFCASSQGFGGIQYFGAGTRLSVL.

J is TRBJ1-6 and V is TRBV5-1; 7 nucleotides align to TRBD1. After removal of 0 bases from V and 10 bases from J, the junction contained 4 bases not matched to a gene. Germline CDR1 reads SGHRS; CDR2 reads YFSETQ. The CDR3 totals 14 residues. CDR3 in DNA: TGCGCCAGCAGCTTGGAAGGGGGCAGCTCACCCCTCCACTTT. Its protein is CASSLEGGSSPLHF.

The chain employs TRBV5-4 and TRBJ2-7; D is undetermined. CDR3 length equals 15 residues. The germline V and J ends were trimmed by 4 bases and 0 bases, with 14 bases remaining between them. The germline V gene encodes CDR1 SGHNT and CDR2 YYREEE (reference sequence). For the CDR3, the DNA is TGTGCCAGCAGCCGAGACGTGGGATCCTCCTACGAGCAGTACTTC. Translating gives CASSRDVGSSYEQYF.

CDR3 coding DNA: TGTGCCAGCAGCCTGAGCCTTAGCACAGATACGCAGTATTTT. Its translation is CASSLSLSTDTQYF. The chain carries TRBV7-3 and TRBJ2-3; no firm D call. The CDR3 runs to 14 residues. CDR1 and CDR2 from the germline V gene are SGHTA and FQGTGA. The V gene lost 5 bases and the J gene lost 0 bases, with 9 bases spanning the gap.

The chain has TRBV6-6 and TRBJ2-6; tentatively, D is TRBD2 (6 bases). Trimming shortened V by 8 bases and J by 4 bases, and 9 bases separated the two germline ends. CDR3 size: 13 residues. CDR1 is MNHNY, CDR2 SVGAGI, per germline (reference sequence). CDR3 protein: CASGGSGANVLTF. The CDR3 nucleotides read TGTGCCAGCGGGGGGTCCGGGGCCAACGTCCTGACTTTC.